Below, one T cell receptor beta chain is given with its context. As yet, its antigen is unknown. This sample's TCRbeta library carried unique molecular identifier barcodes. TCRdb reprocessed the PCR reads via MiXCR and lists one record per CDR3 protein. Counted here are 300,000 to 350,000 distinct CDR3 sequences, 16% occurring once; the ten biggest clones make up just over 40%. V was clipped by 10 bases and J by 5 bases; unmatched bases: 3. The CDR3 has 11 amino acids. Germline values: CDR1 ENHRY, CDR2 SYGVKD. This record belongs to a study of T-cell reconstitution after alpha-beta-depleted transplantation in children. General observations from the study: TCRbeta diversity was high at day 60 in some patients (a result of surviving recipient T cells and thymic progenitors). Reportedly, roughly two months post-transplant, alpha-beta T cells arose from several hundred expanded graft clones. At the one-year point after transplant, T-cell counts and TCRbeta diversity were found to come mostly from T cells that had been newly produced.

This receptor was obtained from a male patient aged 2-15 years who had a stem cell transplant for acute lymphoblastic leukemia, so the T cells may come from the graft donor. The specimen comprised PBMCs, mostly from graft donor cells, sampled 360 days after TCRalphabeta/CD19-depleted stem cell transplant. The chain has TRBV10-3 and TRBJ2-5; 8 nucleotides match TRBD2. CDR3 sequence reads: CATAGVETQYF. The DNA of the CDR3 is TGTGCCACAGCGGGAGTTGAGACCCAGTACTTC.